This T cell receptor (beta chain) was profiled in a study of beta chain features in type 1 diabetes. Donors underwent one heparinised blood draw, about 0.12 L on average. Using CD45RO/CCR7/CD25/CD127/CD95/CD27, CD4+ naive, central memory, regulatory and stem cell-like memory cells were sorted. Broader study findings: Here, the possible influence of HLA type (on TCRB rearrangement) remained unresolved. People with Type 1 diabetes carried modestly yet significantly shorter TCRB CDR3s in all four CD4+ subsets.

The V end was cut by 6 bases, the J end by 10 bases, with 16 bases between. Germline V gives CDR1 SGHTA, CDR2 FQGNSA. This CDR3 is built from 13 residues. This clone was recorded a few times. Its matching antigen is unknown. Isolated RNA was reverse transcribed in full, so expressed TCRB transcripts were sequenced. Produced via immunoSEQ multiplex PCR; TCRdb's table is partial and in-frame only. The table includes about 320,000 clones, 14% detected once. The sequencing sample was made of central memory CD4+ T cells from blood. The sequence was obtained from a man under 40 in good health. The chain recombines TRBV7-2 with TRBJ2-1; TRBD1 is a possible D gene (6 bases). The CDR3 here is CASSLSPTGEQFF. The CDR3 DNA sequence: TGTGCCAGCAGTTTGTCCCCGACAGGCGAGCAGTTCTTC.